The T cell receptor (beta chain) under discussion was sequenced for a study of identifying expanded T cells in peripheral blood. Study findings and constraints: Technical replicates showed about 1.1 changed clones; approximately two weeks about 16; four weeks 19. Across healthy donors, higher total template counts meant significantly greater approximately two-week count variance.

There are a few counts of this clone. Its antigen is undetermined. During the collection period, no donor immune events like infections were recorded. This CDR3 is built from 15 residues. V dropped 4 bases and J dropped 1 base, with 13 bases sitting between them. In germline, CDR1 is MGHDK, CDR2 SYGVNS. Assay: immunoSEQ multiplex PCR; the TCRdb copy retains only in-frame clones and omits some. The sample has around 94,000 clones, around 89% seen once; the top ten hold 11% to 15%. V is TRBV25-1 and J is TRBJ1-1; a possible D gene is TRBD1 (6 bases). The sequence derives from a person aged 18 to 70 in good health. Sequenced input: blood. CDR3 bases: TGTGCCAGCAGTGTTACGGGACACCAGAACACTGAAGCTTTCTTT. Its protein is CASSVTGHQNTEAFF.